The present T cell receptor (beta chain) was sequenced within a study of blood T cell repertoires in COVID-19. Background on the study: Cohort 3 recovered donors had two negative PCRs, clearance, or symptom resolution.

Profiled with immunoSEQ multiplex PCR; TCRdb holds only in-frame clones, not every one. The sample comprises fewer than 350,000 clones, about 88% of which are singletons, and roughly 2% rests with the top ten. Study members were between about 18 and 100 years old and lived in roughly 24 US regions. Researchers sorted participants into cohorts using their self-reported clinical history. V shed 4 bases, J shed 0 bases, and the junction held 7 bases outside the gene matches. The CDR3 covers 17 residues. Germline CDR1 and CDR2: KGHSH and LQKENI. This clone has just a few counts. This chain links TRBV18 with TRBJ1-5, with 9 bases that match TRBD1. The clonotype originates from a woman aged 60-75 years in a cohort exposed to, infected with or recovered from COVID-19 (not recorded which). The sequenced sample was PBMCs or T cells enriched from blood (not recorded which). Written as DNA, the CDR3 is TGTGCCAGCTCACTAGGGACAGGGCCAAATAGCAATCAGCCCCAGCATTTT. As protein: CASSLGTGPNSNQPQHF.